This TCR beta chain was profiled in a study of shared clonotypes between healthy human individuals. Study findings and constraints: Represented genetic and exposure-history diversity was restricted by having few donors.

Worth noting for this clone: What it binds is unknown.

CDR3 length: 15 amino acids. Trimming took 4 bases from V and 0 from J; bases not matched to a gene: 5. The germline gives CDR1 LNHDA, CDR2 SQIVND (reference sequence). This was a deep-level run. The data were produced by immunoSEQ multiplex PCR, yet TCRdb's version contains in-frame clones alone and is incomplete. This sample has around 1,100,000 clones, with around three quarters found just once. The sample consisted of memory CD4+ T cells from PBMCs. Described subset: CD45RA-negative fraction. The receptor was derived from a man between 18 and 35 years old in good health. Some clones in this sample may be carry-over from other donors' samples. The J gene is TRBJ2-7, the V gene TRBV19, with TRBD1 matching over 8 bases. CDR3 loop: CASSNTGGSSYEQYF. The CDR3 nucleotides read TGTGCCAGTAGTAATACAGGGGGTAGCTCCTACGAGCAGTACTTC.